This is a list of T cell receptor beta chains from one sample in a study of T cells in Graves' hyperthyroidism and ophthalmopathy. MiXCR was run by TCRdb on the multiplex PCR reads, yielding one entry per CDR3 protein. The sample includes around 570,000 distinct CDR3 sequences, nearly 20% seen only once; the top ten take 45% to 50%. Sequenced sample: blood. The receptor source for this set is a man aged 35-49 years with Graves' ophthalmopathy. Both conserved end residues are part of each CDR3. The D gene is left open where the match is weak. Clone size is given for some rows only: seen once, a few or many times, or a class if the clone is expanded.

15	TRBV20-1	-	-	TRBJ2-7	CSAAKGSRLFGEQYF	TGCAGTGCCGCAAAGGGAAGCCGCCTTTTTGGAGAGCAGTACTTC
18	TRBV5-6	many	-	TRBJ1-1	CASSLVGPSAELNTEAFF	TGTGCCAGCAGCTTGGTTGGCCCATCGGCTGAATTGAACACTGAAGCTTTCTTT
15	TRBV20-1	-	-	TRBJ2-2	CSARASRGDTGELFF	TGCAGTGCGAGAGCCTCTCGCGGAGACACCGGGGAGCTGTTTTTT
20	TRBV4-1	-	TRBD2	TRBJ2-1	CASRAPGTSGGTGPYNEQFF	TGCGCCAGCAGAGCACCAGGGACTAGCGGGGGGACGGGGCCCTACAATGAGCAGTTCTTC
14	TRBV7-9	few	TRBD1	TRBJ1-6	CASRLTGEGSPLHF	TGTGCCAGCAGATTAACAGGGGAAGGATCACCCCTCCACTTT
16	TRBV7-2	many	TRBD2	TRBJ2-1	CASSLVATRRGDEQFF	TGTGCCAGCAGCTTAGTAGCGACCCGACGGGGGGATGAGCAGTTCTTC
11	TRBV6-1	-	-	TRBJ1-2	CAAWGGDGYTF	TGTGCCGCCTGGGGAGGGGACGGTTACACCTTC
14	TRBV5-1	many	-	TRBJ2-3	CASSSVLSTDTQYF	TGCGCCAGCAGCTCAGTACTTAGCACAGATACGCAGTATTTT
15	TRBV10-3	-	-	TRBJ2-5	CATNPRTGLGETQYF	TGTGCCACCAACCCACGGACAGGACTAGGAGAGACCCAGTACTTC
18	TRBV20-1	few	TRBD1	TRBJ1-6	CSARDGGGQLAYNSPLHF	TGCAGTGCTAGAGATGGAGGGGGACAGTTAGCCTATAATTCACCCCTCCACTTT
14	TRBV7-2	few	TRBD1	TRBJ1-2	CASTWTGVGYGYTF	TGTGCCAGCACCTGGACAGGGGTTGGATATGGCTACACCTTC
12	TRBV7-9	-	-	TRBJ1-1	CASSLAAREAFF	TGTGCCAGCAGCTTAGCGGCCAGGGAGGCTTTCTTT
14	TRBV28	many	-	TRBJ1-2	CASSTSGGAYGYTF	TGTGCCAGCAGTACCTCGGGGGGGGCCTATGGCTACACCTTC
13	TRBV2	many	-	TRBJ1-2	CASSDGQRYGYTF	TGTGCCAGCAGTGACGGCCAACGCTATGGCTACACCTTC
14	TRBV2	-	-	TRBJ2-4	CASRDLSGVNIQYF	TGTGCCAGCAGGGACTTATCGGGAGTAAACATTCAGTACTTC